Sequencing of this T cell receptor beta chain was carried out in a study of blood T cell repertoires in COVID-19. Study overall: The study drew acute and convalescent COVID-19 samples from the United States, Italy and Spain. T cells, B-cell-depleted T cells, or PBMCs provided the cDNA or gDNA that served as material.

Original handling: Amplification of reference gene primers was used by the study to estimate nucleated cell counts. The method was immunoSEQ multiplex PCR; TCRdb's version includes in-frame clones alone and lacks a portion of them. V and J calls and clone size follow that table, whereas D and trimming were derived from the DNA. The sample shows 470,000 or so clones, roughly 88% of them seen only once. This clone came up many times. V lost 2 bases, J lost 1 base, and 11 bases lay in between. The CDR3 has 16 amino acids. Germline-derived CDR1 and CDR2 are SGHVS and FNYEAQ. The sample comprised peripheral blood. The rearrangement joins TRBV7-6 to TRBJ2-2; D is perhaps TRBD2 (6 bases). This TCR was recovered from a human donor in a cohort sampled during active COVID-19. For the CDR3, the DNA is TGTGCCAGCAGCTTATTGGGGGGAAAGAACACCGGGGAGCTGTTTTTT. Residues: CASSLLGGKNTGELFF.